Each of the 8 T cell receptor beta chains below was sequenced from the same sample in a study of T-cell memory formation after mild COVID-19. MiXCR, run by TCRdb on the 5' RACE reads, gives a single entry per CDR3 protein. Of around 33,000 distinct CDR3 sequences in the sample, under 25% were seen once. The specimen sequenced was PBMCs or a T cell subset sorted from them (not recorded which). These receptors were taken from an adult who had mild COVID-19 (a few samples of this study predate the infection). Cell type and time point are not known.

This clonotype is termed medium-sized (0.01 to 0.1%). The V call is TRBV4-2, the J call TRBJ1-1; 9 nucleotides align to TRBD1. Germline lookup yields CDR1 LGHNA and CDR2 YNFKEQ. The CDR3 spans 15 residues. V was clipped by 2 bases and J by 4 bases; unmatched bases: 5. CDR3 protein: CASSQPDRGFTEAFF. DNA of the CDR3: TGTGCCAGCAGCCAACCGGACAGGGGTTTCACTGAAGCTTTCTTT.

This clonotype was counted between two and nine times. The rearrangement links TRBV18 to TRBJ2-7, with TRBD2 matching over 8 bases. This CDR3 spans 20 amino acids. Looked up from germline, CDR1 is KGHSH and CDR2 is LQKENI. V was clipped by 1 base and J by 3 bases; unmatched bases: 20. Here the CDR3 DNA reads TGTGCCAGCTCACCACAAGACTCGGGACTAGGTATGATACAGCGCTACGAGCAGTACTTC. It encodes CASSPQDSGLGMIQRYEQYF.

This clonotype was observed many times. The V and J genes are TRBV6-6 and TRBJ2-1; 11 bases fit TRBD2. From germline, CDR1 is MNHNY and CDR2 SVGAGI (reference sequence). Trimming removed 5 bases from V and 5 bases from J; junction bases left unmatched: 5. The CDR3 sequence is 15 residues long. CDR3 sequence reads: CASSLIAGGNNEQFF. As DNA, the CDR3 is TGTGCCAGCAGTCTCATAGCGGGGGGGAACAATGAGCAGTTCTTC.

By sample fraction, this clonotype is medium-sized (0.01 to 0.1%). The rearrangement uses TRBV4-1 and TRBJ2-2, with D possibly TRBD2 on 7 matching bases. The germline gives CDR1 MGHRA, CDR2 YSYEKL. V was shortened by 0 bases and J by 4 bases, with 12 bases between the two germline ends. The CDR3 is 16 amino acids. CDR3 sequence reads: CASSQDQGRGTGELFF. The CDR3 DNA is TGCGCCAGCAGCCAAGATCAGGGGAGGGGCACCGGGGAGCTGTTTTTT.

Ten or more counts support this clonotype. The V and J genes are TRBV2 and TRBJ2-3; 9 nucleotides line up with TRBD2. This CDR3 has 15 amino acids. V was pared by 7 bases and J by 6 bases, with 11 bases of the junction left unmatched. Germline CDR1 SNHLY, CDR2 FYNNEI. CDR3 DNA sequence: TGTGCCAGCAAAGCAATTCTAGCGGGATCCGATACGCAGTATTTT. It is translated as CASKAILAGSDTQYF. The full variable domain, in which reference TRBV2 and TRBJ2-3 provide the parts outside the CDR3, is EPEVTQTPSHQVTQMGQEVILRCVPISNHLYFYWYRQILGQKVEFLVSFYNNEISEKSEIFDDQFSVERPDGSNFTLKIRSTKLEDSAMYFCASKAILAGSDTQYFGPGTRLTVL.

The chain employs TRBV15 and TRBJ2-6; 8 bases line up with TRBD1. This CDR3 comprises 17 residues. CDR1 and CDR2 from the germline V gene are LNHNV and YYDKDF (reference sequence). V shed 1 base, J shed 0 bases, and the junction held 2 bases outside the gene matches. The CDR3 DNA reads TGTGCCACCAGCAGAGGACAGGGGTTCTCTGGGGCCAACGTCCTGACTTTC. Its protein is CATSRGQGFSGANVLTF.

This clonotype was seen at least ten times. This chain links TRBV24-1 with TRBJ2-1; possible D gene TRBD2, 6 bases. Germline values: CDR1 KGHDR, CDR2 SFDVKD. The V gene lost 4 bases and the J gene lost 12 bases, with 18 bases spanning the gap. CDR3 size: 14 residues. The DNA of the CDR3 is TGTGCCACCAGTGACATAGCGGAGAGAGGTGGGCAGTTCTTC. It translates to CATSDIAERGGQFF.

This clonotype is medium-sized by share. This CDR3 is CATSRDRGFDEQFF. In DNA, the CDR3 is TGTGCCACCAGCAGAGATCGAGGCTTCGATGAGCAGTTCTTC. The chain couples TRBV15 to TRBJ2-1; D gene unclear. There are 14 residues in the CDR3. V shed 0 bases and J shed 8 bases, with 11 bases lying between them. CDR1 and CDR2 (germline): LNHNV, YYDKDF (reference sequence). The variable domain in full, with the rest retrieved from reference TRBV15 and TRBJ2-1, is DAMVIQNPRYQVTQFGKPVTLSCSQTLNHNVMYWYQQKSSQAPKLLFHYYDKDFNNEADTPDNFQSRRPNTSFCFLDIRSPGLGDTAMYLCATSRDRGFDEQFFGPGTRLTVL.